This passage covers 17 T cell receptor beta chains from one sample sequenced in a study of shared clonotypes between healthy human individuals. Positive CCR7 selection of CD45RO-negative cells yielded the naive CD8 cells, and terminally differentiated effector memory CD45RA+ cells were excluded. The method was immunoSEQ multiplex PCR; TCRdb's version includes in-frame clones alone and lacks a portion of them. The sample lists 2 million to 2.5 million clones, under 95% occurring once. Sequenced sample: naive CD8+ T cells from PBMCs. The source is a young man in good health. Some clones in this sample may be carry-over from other donors' samples.

This chain joins TRBV7-2 and TRBJ1-5; perhaps TRBD1 as D (6 bases). There are 13 residues in the CDR3. V lost 3 bases and J 8 bases, leaving 11 bases between the germline ends. The germline V gene has CDR1 SGHTA and CDR2 FQGNSA. This CDR3 is CASSFQGKEPQHF. DNA of the CDR3: TGTGCCAGCAGCTTTCAGGGGAAAGAGCCCCAGCATTTT.

Concerning this clone itself: Other DNA sequences in this sample translate to the same CDR3. The chain employs TRBV28 and TRBJ1-2; D is perhaps TRBD1 (6 bases). CDR3 length equals 13 residues. Germline V gives CDR1 MDHEN, CDR2 SYDVKM. Trimming left V 6 bases short and J 2 bases short, with 10 bases between. For the CDR3, the DNA is TGTGCCAGCAGCCTAACAGGGAACTATGGCTACACCTTC. This codes for CASSLTGNYGYTF.

The chain recombines TRBV5-1 with TRBJ2-7; TRBD1 matches 9 bases. This CDR3 is built from 16 residues. J was trimmed by 4 bases and V by 4 bases; bases with no gene match: 12. Per germline, CDR1 SGHRS and CDR2 YFSETQ. The DNA for the CDR3 is TGCGCCAGCAGCCATCCTTCCCGGACAGGGGTATACGAGCAGTACTTC. It specifies CASSHPSRTGVYEQYF.

The rearrangement joins TRBV28 to TRBJ2-7; D is unclear. This CDR3 spans 14 amino acids. The V gene lost 4 bases and the J gene lost 2 bases, with 12 bases spanning the gap. Germline CDR1 is MDHEN and CDR2 is SYDVKM. The CDR3 loop is CASSYSRRAYEQYF. CDR3 bases: TGTGCCAGCAGTTACAGCAGGCGAGCCTACGAGCAGTACTTC.

The rearrangement links TRBV27 to TRBJ1-1, with no clear D. The germline V gene has CDR1 MNHEY and CDR2 SMNVEV (reference sequence). CDR3 length: 14 residues. V gave up 6 bases and J gave up 1 base, with 12 bases separating them. DNA for the CDR3: TGTGCCAGCAGCCGTAAGGGTCCGAACACTGAAGCTTTCTTT. Amino acid sequence: CASSRKGPNTEAFF.

The CDR3 DNA is TGTGCCAGCAGCACAGAAATAGGGGTCACAGATACGCAGTATTTT. It encodes CASSTEIGVTDTQYF. The rearrangement links TRBV7-8 to TRBJ2-3, with D tentatively TRBD1 (5 bases). Between the trimmed V and J ends, which lost 5 bases and 2 bases, there was a span of 14 bases. The length of the CDR3 is 15 residues. Germline CDR1 reads SGHVS; CDR2 reads FQNEAQ.

V usage is TRBV10-3 and J usage is TRBJ2-7, with D possibly matching TRBD2 (6 bases). V lost 4 bases, J lost 9 bases, and 13 bases lay in between. CDR1 and CDR2 (germline): ENHRY, SYGVKD. This CDR3 has 12 amino acids. The CDR3 loop reads CAISGTLGGQYF. The CDR3 DNA sequence: TGTGCCATCAGTGGGACCTTGGGGGGGCAGTACTTC.

In its sample, this clone was seen once. The V gene is TRBV5-4, the J gene TRBJ2-1; the D gene is possibly TRBD2 (5 bases). V was shortened by 4 bases and J by 7 bases, with 21 bases between the two germline ends. CDR3 size: 16 residues. Germline V lookup: CDR1 SGHNT, CDR2 YYREEE (reference sequence). The CDR3: CASSPFVGANWNEQFF. DNA for the CDR3: TGTGCCAGCAGCCCTTTTGTGGGAGCAAATTGGAATGAGCAGTTCTTC. The full variable domain, rest sourced from reference TRBV5-4 and TRBJ2-1, is ETGVTQSPTHLIKTRGQQVTLRCSSQSGHNTVSWYQQALGQGPQFIFQYYREEENGRGNFPPRFSGLQFPNYSSELNVNALELDDSALYLCASSPFVGANWNEQFFGPGTRLTVL.

The chain uses TRBV7-8 and TRBJ2-2, with 7 bases fitting TRBD2. Per the germline V gene, CDR1 is SGHVS and CDR2 is FQNEAQ. J gave up 7 bases and V 3 bases, and 5 bases lay outside the gene matches. This CDR3 has 14 amino acids. The CDR3 nucleotides are TGTGCCAGCAGCTTCGTTACGGGGGGCGGGGAGCTGTTTTTT. Encoded protein: CASSFVTGGGELFF. Filled out from reference TRBV7-8 and TRBJ2-2, the complete variable domain reads GAGVSQSPRYKVAKRGQDVALRCDPISGHVSLFWYQQALGQGPEFLTYFQNEAQLDKSGLPSDRFFAERPEGSVSTLKIQRTQQEDSAVYLCASSFVTGGGELFFGEGSRLTVL.

The chain links TRBV15 to TRBJ2-3; unclear D gene. This CDR3 region has 13 residues. Germline assignment: CDR1 LNHNV and CDR2 YYDKDF (reference sequence). With 4 bases removed from V and 5 bases from J, the gap between germline ends came to 10 bases. CDR3 in DNA: TGTGCCACCAGCACGGGCCGAAGAGATACGCAGTATTTT. Amino acid sequence: CATSTGRRDTQYF.

The rearrangement joins TRBV28 to TRBJ2-7, with D perhaps TRBD1 (5 bases). V was cut by 2 bases and J by 5 bases, with 16 bases left in between. This CDR3 contains 15 residues. Germline CDR1 and CDR2: MDHEN and SYDVKM. As DNA, the CDR3 is TGTGCCAGCAGTTTACCTGGCGCAGTGGGGCACGAGCAGTACTTC. The encoded protein is CASSLPGAVGHEQYF.

This chain connects TRBV9 to TRBJ2-7, with a weak D call TRBD1 (6 bases). Germline CDR1 reads SGDLS; CDR2 reads YYNGEE. With 7 bases removed from V and 6 bases from J, the gap between germline ends came to 29 bases. This CDR3 is 17 amino acids long. In DNA form, the CDR3 reads TGTGCCAGCGCATGGAGATCACAGGGTCCCCACCCTTCCGAGCAGTACTTC. Protein product: CASAWRSQGPHPSEQYF.

The V call is TRBV28, the J call TRBJ2-7, with 10 bases identical to TRBD1. The CDR3 is made up of 15 amino acids. The ends lost 5 bases at V and 3 bases at J; junction bases unmatched: 7. The germline V gene has CDR1 MDHEN and CDR2 SYDVKM. The CDR3 sequence is CASSRDRGLNYEQYF. The CDR3 region has the DNA TGTGCCAGCAGTCGGGACAGGGGTTTGAACTACGAGCAGTACTTC.

This chain connects TRBV4-1 to TRBJ1-2; 7 bases fit TRBD1. The trim removed 2 bases at V and 2 bases at J, leaving 5 bases unmatched. The CDR3 is 15 residues long. Germline CDR1 is MGHRA and CDR2 is YSYEKL. The CDR3 loop reads CASSQSATGNYGYTF. The CDR3 nucleotides are TGCGCCAGCAGCCAATCCGCGACAGGGAACTATGGCTACACCTTC.

The chain employs TRBV10-3 and TRBJ2-1, with 7 bases matching TRBD2. The CDR3 has 14 amino acids. Germline loops: CDR1 ENHRY, CDR2 SYGVKD. V shed 5 bases and J 7 bases; nucleotides not matched to a gene: 8. The CDR3 protein is CAISSGGGSNEQFF. Written as DNA, the CDR3 is TGTGCCATCAGTAGCGGAGGCGGGAGTAATGAGCAGTTCTTC.

This sequence joins TRBV13 and TRBJ1-2, with 7 bases lining up with TRBD1. Trimming cost V 3 bases and J 5 bases; bases outside gene matches: 12. Germline V gene sequence: CDR1 PRHDT, CDR2 FYEKMQ (reference sequence). This CDR3 contains 16 residues. The DNA of the CDR3 is TGTGCCAGCAGCTTTCGATCAGGGGGACCGGCTTATGGCTACACCTTC. The encoded protein is CASSFRSGGPAYGYTF.

The chain employs TRBV14 and TRBJ2-1; D is unclear. The length of the CDR3 is 12 residues. Germline V lookup: CDR1 SGHDN, CDR2 FVKESK. V was trimmed by 4 bases and J by 14 bases, leaving 15 bases between them. The CDR3 bases are TGTGCCAGCAGCCCAGGTAAGGGCATGGAGTTCTTC. The encoded protein is CASSPGKGMEFF.